Below, one T cell receptor beta chain is given with its context. Its antigen target is currently unknown. No base-level quality is on record; no much larger clone is a single base apart. These data originate in a study of blood T cells in healthy people across ages (dated by TCRdb to the mid-2010s). Background on the whole study: Template switching captured roughly one uniquely barcoded TCR beta cDNA molecule per two T cells in model experiments. The study measured age-related changes in TCR beta repertoire diversity using deep sequencing normalized with unique cDNA molecular identifiers. The donors were split into four age groups: young (average about 16 years), middle-aged (around 40), aged (62) and long-lived (roughly 77). Donors of different ages were randomly distributed across sequencing lanes to avoid experimental bias. Two additional independent replicas of 1 million unique cDNA reads from the same blood draw were analyzed for two donors (one aged 18 to 30 and one aged 80 or older).

The study at large found these results: Observed TCR beta diversity per million T cells fell roughly linearly with age, and a significant reduction was already apparent by age around 40. Estimates of total diversity based on one million sequenced T cells were considered lower bounds and underestimates. A strong correlation was found between observed TCR beta diversity and the percentage of naive T cells measured by flow cytometry. Because profiling used bulk unsorted PBMCs, naive and antigen-experienced compartments could not be compared conclusively. Compared with the aged group, the long-lived group had more naive CD4+ T cells, fewer expanded clones and increased TCR diversity, suggesting age selection. Because donor CMV infection status was unknown, age-related changes in expanded clonotypes were potentially confounded.

The receptor library was made with 5' RACE. The run used an Illumina HiSeq 2500. A second roughly 6 to 11 cycle PCR used a sample-barcoded 5' primer and a J-beta primer mix. A unique molecular identifier was introduced onto each TCR beta cDNA molecule by a template-switch 5' adaptor carrying 12 random nucleotides. At least 3 million CDR3-containing paired-end reads were obtained from each sample. First-strand cDNA synthesis was performed from all RNA using the Mint cDNA synthesis kit, with priming by a TRBC-specific oligonucleotide. All cDNA was treated with uracil-DNA glycosylase and then went through a first 18-cycle PCR with the universal primers M1SS and BC2_uni_R. The source study handled its data this way. For normalization, 1 million high-quality reads, each with a distinct molecular identifier, were randomly selected from each sample. Instead of being binned into consensus sequences, reads with shared molecular identifiers were discarded. MiTCR, with a Q25 quality threshold and the strictest error-elimination algorithm, was used for CDR3 identification, clonotype clustering and error correction. A nonparametric unseen species model with Euler transformation was used to estimate a lower bound on total TCR beta diversity. TCRdb took the public reads, trimmed them with fastp at Q25, ran MiXCR for clone calling and kept in-frame beta chains. Each entry is one CDR3 protein sequence, shown with its most common DNA and genes. The V and J calls follow TCRdb's processing rather than the paper's. The sample data list about 1 million distinct CDR3 sequences, and 45% of these were observed just once. The ten largest account for approximately 17% of the sample.

The CDR3 has 15 amino acids, counting the end cysteine and phenylalanine. Just CDR3 DNA is preserved here, 45 bases in frame from base 1. The germline V gene encodes CDR1 SGHTA and CDR2 FQGNSA. Donors were roughly 40 systemically healthy Caucasian individuals from Russia aged roughly 6 to 100 years. Roughly 9.5 milliliters of peripheral blood were drawn from each donor into EDTA-treated Vacutainer tubes. Ficoll-Paque density-gradient centrifugation was used to isolate PBMCs, with at least 6.5 million obtained per sample. Total RNA was extracted from PBMCs with Trizol reagent, with at least 5.5 micrograms obtained per sample. Naive CD45RAhigh/CD27high T cell percentages were measured by flow cytometry on a PBMC aliquot from every donor.

This receptor was identified in an older woman in good health. The sequenced sample was blood. The chain links TRBV7-2 with TRBJ2-4, with 7 middle bases fitting TRBD1. The J call is uncertain, as TRBJ2-7 better fits the DNA end. The DNA is TGTGCCAGCAGCGTCCGGGACAGAATTATAAACGAGCAGTACTTC. Translated, it reads CASSVRDRIINEQYF.